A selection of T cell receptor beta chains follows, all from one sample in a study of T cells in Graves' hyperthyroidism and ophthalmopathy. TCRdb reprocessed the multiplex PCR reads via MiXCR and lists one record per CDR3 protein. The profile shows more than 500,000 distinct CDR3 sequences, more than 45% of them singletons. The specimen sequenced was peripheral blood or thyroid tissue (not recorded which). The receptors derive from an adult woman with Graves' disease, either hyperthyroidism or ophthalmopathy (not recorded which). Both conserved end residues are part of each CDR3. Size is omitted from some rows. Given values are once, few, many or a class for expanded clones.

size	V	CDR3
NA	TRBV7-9	CASSPTVAGNTEAFF
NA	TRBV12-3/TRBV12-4	CASSLRYSEANVLTF
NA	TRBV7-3	CASSLDGSGNTEAF
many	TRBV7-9	CASSRGGETQYF
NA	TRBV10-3	CAISAHGRNYEQYF
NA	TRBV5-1	CASTESNTGELFF
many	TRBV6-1	CASSEKVTVNEAFF
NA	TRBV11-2	CASSLDQSAYGYTF
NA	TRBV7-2	CASSLRTTGGGQETQYF
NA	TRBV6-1	CASRFPGQGIRELFF
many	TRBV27	CASSQKSREGYTF
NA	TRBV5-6	CTSSYGGSIYEQYF
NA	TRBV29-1	CSVLVQGSGELVF
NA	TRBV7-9	CASSSTGDHEQYF
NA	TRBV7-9	CASKRPTGLFSYEQYF
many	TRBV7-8	CASSLGRAYGYTF
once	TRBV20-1	CSVAPGLRDQPQYF
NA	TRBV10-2	CASIDTLSSYNSPLHF
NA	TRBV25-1	CASSDTRSHSAYEQYF
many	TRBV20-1	CSAREIREAFF
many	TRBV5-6	CASSDGGPNTGELFF
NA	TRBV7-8	CASSSYGTGELYF
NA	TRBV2	CASRTDRAYNSPLHF
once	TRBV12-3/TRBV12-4	CASSLAGPNGYTF
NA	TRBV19	CASSIGSGPEAF
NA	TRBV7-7	CASSGGPSYEQYF
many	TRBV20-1	CSASLTAWETQYF
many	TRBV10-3	CAISESGLSEAFF
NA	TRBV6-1	CASSTTGNQPQHF
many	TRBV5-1	CASSGTSMNTEAFF
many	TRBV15	CATSRVLGDEKLFF
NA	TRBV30	CAWRGQGREAFF
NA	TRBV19	CASSRQTEAFF
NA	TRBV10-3	CAISDRTGVEKLFF
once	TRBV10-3	CAISESGGTETNTEAFF
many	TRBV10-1	CASSEVDETSGHTQYF
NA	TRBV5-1	CASRVHWLTYEQYF
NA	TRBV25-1	CASSEKGQGLLYEQYF
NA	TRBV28	CASSSHRATNEKLFF
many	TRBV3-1	CASSPDRVSQPQHF
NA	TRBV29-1	CSVSGREGRETQYF
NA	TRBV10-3	CAISAGTSGISGELFF
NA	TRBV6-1	CASSDEGRGNEKLFF
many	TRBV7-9	CASSPTDRVRGYTF
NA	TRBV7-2	CASSLDVGRNQPQHF
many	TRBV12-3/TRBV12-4	CASSFDRVGETQYF
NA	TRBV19	CASIGLAGGGEQFF
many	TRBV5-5	CASRSTGGPNGYTF